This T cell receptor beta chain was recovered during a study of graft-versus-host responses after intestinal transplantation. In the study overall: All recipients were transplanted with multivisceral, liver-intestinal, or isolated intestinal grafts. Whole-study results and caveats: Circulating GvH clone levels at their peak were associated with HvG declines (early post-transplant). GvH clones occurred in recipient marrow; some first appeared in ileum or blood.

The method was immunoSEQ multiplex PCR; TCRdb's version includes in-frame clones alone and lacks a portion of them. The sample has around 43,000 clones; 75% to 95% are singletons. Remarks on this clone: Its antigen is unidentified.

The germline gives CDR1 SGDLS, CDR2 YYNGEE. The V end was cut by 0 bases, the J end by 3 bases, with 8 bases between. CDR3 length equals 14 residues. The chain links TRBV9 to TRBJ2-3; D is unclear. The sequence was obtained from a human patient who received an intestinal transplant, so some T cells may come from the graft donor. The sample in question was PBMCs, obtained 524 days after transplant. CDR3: CASSVDVQTDTQYF. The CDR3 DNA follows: TGTGCCAGCAGCGTAGACGTCCAGACAGATACGCAGTATTTT.